A single sample gave rise to the 17 T cell receptor beta chains below, sequenced in a study of blood T cell repertoires in COVID-19. Generated by immunoSEQ multiplex PCR, the TCRdb table keeps only in-frame clones and is missing some. Seen here are about 300,000 clones, around 86% observed once, and the top ten hold 10%. The sample consisted of PBMCs or T cells enriched from blood (not recorded which). The receptor set was obtained from a woman aged 18-29 years who had recovered from COVID-19.

The chain employs TRBV27 and TRBJ1-2; D perhaps matches TRBD1 (6 bases). There are 15 residues in the CDR3. Per germline, CDR1 MNHEY and CDR2 SMNVEV (reference sequence). The ends were cut back, 7 bases at V and 0 bases at J, with 15 bases in the middle. The CDR3 loop reads CASTLRGGANYGYTF. The CDR3 DNA follows: TGTGCCAGCACCCTTAGGGGGGGAGCTAACTATGGCTACACCTTC.

The V gene is TRBV5-5, the J gene TRBJ1-5; tentatively, D is TRBD1 (5 bases). The CDR3 length is 15 residues. Germline assignment: CDR1 SGHKS and CDR2 YYEKEE (reference sequence). V gave up 1 base and J gave up 4 bases, with 12 bases separating them. As DNA, the CDR3 is TGTGCCAGCAGCTTGTCGCTAGGGGTGAATCAGCCCCAGCATTTT. Residues: CASSLSLGVNQPQHF.

This sequence joins TRBV5-1 and TRBJ1-3, with a tentative D call TRBD1 (6 bases). Germline values: CDR1 SGHRS, CDR2 YFSETQ. Trimming took 4 bases from V and 0 from J, leaving 11 bases between them. CDR3 length equals 15 residues. The CDR3 region is CASSGTRGSGNTIYF. The CDR3 DNA sequence: TGCGCCAGCAGCGGAACCAGGGGCTCTGGAAACACCATATATTTT.

The CDR3 coding sequence is TGTGCCTGGAGTGTACGCGTAATGAACACTGAAGCTTTCTTT. It specifies CAWSVRVMNTEAFF. V and J are TRBV30 and TRBJ1-1, with D unresolved. Per germline, CDR1 GTSNPN and CDR2 SVGIG (reference sequence). The CDR3 totals 14 residues. Trimming took 0 bases from V and 0 from J, leaving 8 bases between them.

The count of this clone is one. The J gene is TRBJ2-5, the V gene TRBV7-3; possibly TRBD2 for D (6 bases). CDR3 length: 14 amino acids. Between the trimmed V and J ends, which lost 5 bases and 2 bases, there was a span of 12 bases. Germline-derived CDR1 and CDR2 are SGHTA and FQGTGA. The CDR3 nucleotides are TGTGCCAGCAGCAAAACCGGGAGTCAAGAGACCCAGTACTTC. Protein sequence: CASSKTGSQETQYF. The full variable domain, in which reference TRBV7-3 and TRBJ2-5 provide the parts outside the CDR3, is GAGVSQTPSNKVTEKGKYVELRCDPISGHTALYWYRQSLGQGPEFLIYFQGTGAADDSGLPNDRFFAVRPEGSVSTLKIQRTERGDSAVYLCASSKTGSQETQYFGPGTRLLVL.

The CDR3 sequence is CASSHGGDQPQHF. Here the CDR3 DNA reads TGTGCCAGCAGCCACGGAGGTGATCAGCCCCAGCATTTT. The chain links TRBV7-3 to TRBJ1-5, with D unclear. CDR3 length: 13 amino acids. CDR1 SGHTA and CDR2 FQGTGA come from the germline V gene. Trimming took 5 bases from V and 5 from J, leaving 10 bases between them.

This clone was seen a few times. This sequence joins TRBV6-6 and TRBJ1-4; 9 bases agree with TRBD1. The CDR3 has 19 residues. After removal of 6 bases from V and 8 bases from J, the junction contained 22 bases not matched to a gene. Germline V CDR1 and CDR2: MNHNY, SVGAGI (reference sequence). CDR3 sequence (DNA): TGTGCCAGCAGCTCTGGAGGGGGGACAGGGCTGTCATCTCCCGAAAAACTGTTTTTT. It is translated as CASSSGGGTGLSSPEKLFF.

The chain uses TRBV4-1 and TRBJ2-5; TRBD2 agrees at 8 bases. The junction had 9 bases not matched to a gene; V was cut back by 0 bases and J by 3 bases. This CDR3 spans 17 amino acids. Per germline, CDR1 MGHRA and CDR2 YSYEKL. CDR3 sequence: CASSQDLTAGAKETQYF. CDR3 nucleotides: TGCGCCAGCAGCCAAGATCTGACAGCGGGGGCGAAAGAGACCCAGTACTTC.

V and J are TRBV6-6 and TRBJ2-1; TRBD1 matches 8 bases. The CDR3 spans 15 residues. Germline V gene sequence: CDR1 MNHNY, CDR2 SVGAGI (reference sequence). After removal of 2 bases from V and 2 bases from J, the junction contained 2 bases not matched to a gene. The CDR3 loop is CASSYTGGTYNEQFF. CDR3 nucleotide sequence: TGTGCCAGCAGTTACACAGGGGGAACCTACAATGAGCAGTTCTTC.

The chain carries TRBV7-3 and TRBJ2-3; 7 bases are shared with TRBD2. V dropped 4 bases and J dropped 5; count of bases not matched to a gene: 3. The CDR3 runs to 13 residues. Germline V gene lookup returns CDR1 SGHTA and CDR2 FQGTGA. CDR3 sequence reads: CASSYLAGDTQYF. The CDR3 nucleotides are TGTGCCAGCAGCTACTTAGCGGGAGATACGCAGTATTTT.

V and J are TRBV19 and TRBJ2-7; tentative D call: TRBD2 (5 bases). Germline CDR1 and CDR2: LNHDA and SQIVND (reference sequence). The CDR3 runs 12 residues. V lost 1 base and J lost 4, with 5 bases in between. The DNA for the CDR3 is TGTGCCAGTAGTATAGGCGGGTACGAGCAGTACTTC. This sequence encodes CASSIGGYEQYF.

The CDR3: CASSQLYDRDYGYTF. The CDR3, as DNA: TGTGCCAGCAGCCAACTTTACGACAGGGACTATGGCTACACCTTC. The chain employs TRBV4-2 and TRBJ1-2, with 7 bases identical to TRBD1. From germline, CDR1 is LGHNA and CDR2 YNFKEQ. Trimming at V came to 2 bases and at J to 3 bases, leaving 6 bases not matched to a gene. The CDR3 consists of 15 residues.

This clone was detected a few times. The chain links TRBV19 to TRBJ1-6; D is undetermined. The CDR3 extends over 14 amino acids. Per germline, CDR1 LNHDA and CDR2 SQIVND (reference sequence). Trimming removed 4 bases at V and 8 bases at J, with 12 bases between. CDR3 amino acids: CASSTQAQDSPLHF. In nucleotides, the CDR3 is TGTGCCAGTAGTACGCAGGCTCAGGATTCACCCCTCCACTTT.

J is TRBJ2-3 and V is TRBV11-2, with TRBD2 matching over 7 bases. The CDR3 extends over 16 amino acids. Germline-derived CDR1 and CDR2 are SGHAT and FQNNGV. Trimming took 1 base from V and 6 from J; bases not matched to a gene: 10. CDR3 loop: CASSLGTGLAGDTQYF. In DNA, the CDR3 is TGTGCCAGCAGCTTAGGGACGGGGTTAGCGGGCGATACGCAGTATTTT. Together with reference TRBV11-2 and TRBJ2-3, the CDR3 gives the full variable domain: EAGVAQSPRYKIIEKRQSVAFWCNPISGHATLYWYQQILGQGPKLLIQFQNNGVVDDSQLPKDRFSAERLKGVDSTLKIQPAKLEDSAVYLCASSLGTGLAGDTQYFGPGTRLTVL.

The chain links TRBV30 to TRBJ1-5; the D is unclear. Looked up from germline, CDR1 is GTSNPN and CDR2 is SVGIG (reference sequence). This CDR3 region has 12 residues. The V end was cut by 2 bases, the J end by 7 bases, with 9 bases between. CDR3 DNA sequence: TGTGCCTGGAGTCCAGGCGCCCAGCCCCAGCATTTT. Translating it yields CAWSPGAQPQHF.

This chain connects TRBV28 to TRBJ1-5, with D hard to call. This CDR3 region has 14 residues. From germline, CDR1 is MDHEN and CDR2 SYDVKM. V shed 7 bases and J shed 9 bases, with 19 bases lying between them. The CDR3 protein is CASTLWGARGPQHF. CDR3 in DNA: TGTGCCAGCACCCTTTGGGGAGCCCGGGGGCCCCAGCATTTT.

The rearrangement links TRBV24-1 to TRBJ2-2; TRBD2 might be the D (6 bases). Trimming removed 5 bases at V and 5 bases at J, with 11 bases between. Germline values: CDR1 KGHDR, CDR2 SFDVKD. This CDR3 is built from 14 residues. CDR3: CATSGWGRTGELFF. As DNA, the CDR3 is TGTGCCACCAGTGGCTGGGGGAGGACCGGGGAGCTGTTTTTT.